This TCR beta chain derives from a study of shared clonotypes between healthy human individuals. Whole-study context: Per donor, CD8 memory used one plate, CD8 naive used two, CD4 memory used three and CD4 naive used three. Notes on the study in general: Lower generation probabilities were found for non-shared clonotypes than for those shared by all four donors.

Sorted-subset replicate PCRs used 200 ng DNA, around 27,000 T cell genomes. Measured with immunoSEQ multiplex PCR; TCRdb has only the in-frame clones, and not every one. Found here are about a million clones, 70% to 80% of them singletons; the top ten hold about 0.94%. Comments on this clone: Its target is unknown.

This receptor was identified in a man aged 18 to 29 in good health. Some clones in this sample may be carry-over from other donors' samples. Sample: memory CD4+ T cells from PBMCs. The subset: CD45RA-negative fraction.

CDR3 coding DNA: TGTGCCAGCAGCAGCCGGGACTACCCGGGAGTTGAGCAGTTCTTC. Translating it yields CASSSRDYPGVEQFF. This rearrangement joins TRBV7-6 to TRBJ2-1; 7 positions match TRBD2. Germline V gives CDR1 SGHVS, CDR2 FNYEAQ. This CDR3 has 15 amino acids. The V gene end was trimmed by 5 bases and the J gene end by 9 bases; junction bases not matched to a gene: 13.